This TCR beta chain was captured in a study of blood T cell repertoires in COVID-19. Sequenced by immunoSEQ multiplex PCR; TCRdb stores in-frame clones only, minus some. Among around 49,000 clones listed, roughly 93% were seen once. With 6 bases removed from V and 9 bases from J, the gap between germline ends came to 9 bases. The CDR3 spans 12 residues. Sequences were obtained from peripheral blood. The receptor was derived from a man aged 60 to 69 with COVID-19, enrolled during active disease. The chain has TRBV12-3 or TRBV12-4 and TRBJ1-6, with D possibly TRBD1 on 5 matching bases. The CDR3 here is CASSRRGSPLHF. The CDR3 DNA reads as TGTGCCAGCAGCCGGAGGGGTTCACCCCTCCACTTT.